These 25 T cell receptor beta chains came from one sample sequenced in a study of shared clonotypes between healthy human individuals. This table comes from immunoSEQ multiplex PCR, and its TCRdb copy is limited to in-frame clones, with some not included. The sample records around 1.5 million clones, under 99% being singletons. Sequences were obtained from naive CD4+ T cells sorted from blood. Noted subset: CD45RA+ positively selected. These receptors originate from a man younger than 40 in good health.

The chain combines TRBV30 with TRBJ2-1; D gene ambiguous. Trimming pared 0 bases from V and 10 bases from J, leaving 10 bases between. The CDR3 has 12 amino acids. Germline CDR1 is GTSNPN and CDR2 is SVGIG (reference sequence). CDR3 region: CAWSVTLLEQFF. Written as DNA, the CDR3 is TGTGCCTGGAGTGTTACCCTCTTGGAGCAGTTCTTC.

This clone appeared a single time. The chain employs TRBV19 and TRBJ1-1; D ambiguous. Germline V gene sequence: CDR1 LNHDA, CDR2 SQIVND (reference sequence). The CDR3 loop spans 13 amino acids. V was shortened by 7 bases and J by 1 base, with 10 bases between the two germline ends. The CDR3 nucleotides are TGTGCCAGTACCCCGAGAGCGAACACTGAAGCTTTCTTT. This codes for CASTPRANTEAFF.

The chain couples TRBV5-6 to TRBJ1-3; 7 bases map to TRBD1. This CDR3 contains 16 residues. The germline gives CDR1 SGHDT, CDR2 YYEEEE. V was clipped by 1 base and J by 3 bases; unmatched bases: 7. The CDR3 coding sequence is TGTGCCAGCAGCTTGCCCATGACAGGGAATGGAAACACCATATATTTT. Translating it yields CASSLPMTGNGNTIYF.

V usage is TRBV25-1 and J usage is TRBJ2-1; TRBD2 agrees at 8 bases. The CDR3 has 13 amino acids. Germline trimming cut 1 base from V and 7 bases from J; bases unmatched to any gene: 0. Germline V lookup: CDR1 MGHDK, CDR2 SYGVNS. CDR3 loop: CASSELAGNEQFF. The CDR3 nucleotides are TGTGCCAGCAGTGAATTAGCGGGGAATGAGCAGTTCTTC.

V and J are TRBV19 and TRBJ1-1, with D perhaps TRBD1 (6 bases). Per germline, CDR1 LNHDA and CDR2 SQIVND (reference sequence). The CDR3 totals 14 residues. Trimming removed 8 bases at V and 1 base at J, with 14 bases between. CDR3 residues: CASLNPDRNTEAFF. In DNA, the CDR3 is TGTGCCAGTTTAAATCCGGACAGGAACACTGAAGCTTTCTTT. Variable domain in full (rest from reference TRBV19 and TRBJ1-1): DGGITQSPKYLFRKEGQNVTLSCEQNLNHDAMYWYRQDPGQGLRLIYYSQIVNDFQKGDIAEGYSVSREKKESFPLTVTSAQKNPTAFYLCASLNPDRNTEAFFGQGTRLTVV.

The chain links TRBV5-8 to TRBJ2-1; D remains unclear. Germline loops: CDR1 SGHTS, CDR2 YDEGEE. V lost 6 bases and J lost 4, with 5 bases in between. The CDR3 has 11 amino acids. The CDR3 bases are TGTGCCAGCAAGTTATACAATGAGCAGTTCTTC. It codes for CASKLYNEQFF.

This chain joins TRBV27 and TRBJ2-3; no definite D call. The CDR3 contains 13 residues. V was pared by 3 bases and J by 6 bases, with 10 bases between. Germline V gene sequence: CDR1 MNHEY, CDR2 SMNVEV (reference sequence). In nucleotides, the CDR3 is TGTGCCAGCAGTTTGATGGATAGGGATACGCAGTATTTT. Its protein product is CASSLMDRDTQYF.

The chain has TRBV6-6 and TRBJ1-2; the D is unclear. This CDR3 is built from 13 residues. The germline V gene has CDR1 MNHNY and CDR2 SVGAGI (reference sequence). V dropped 8 bases and J dropped 6 bases, with 16 bases sitting between them. Here the CDR3 DNA reads TGTGCCAGCTCTAGGGAGCTTAGTGATGGCTACACCTTC. It specifies CASSRELSDGYTF.

Notes on this clone: Distinct nucleotide sequences in the sample also encode this CDR3. The V gene is TRBV11-2, the J gene TRBJ2-1, with a weak D call TRBD2 (5 bases). There are 13 residues in the CDR3. The V gene's germline CDR1 is SGHAT and CDR2 FQNNGV. V dropped 1 base and J dropped 4 bases, with 5 bases sitting between them. In DNA, the CDR3 is TGTGCCAGCAGCTTAGGAGGGTACAATGAGCAGTTCTTC. It specifies CASSLGGYNEQFF.

The V gene is TRBV9, the J gene TRBJ2-3, with TRBD2 as a possible D gene (5 bases). Germline V lookup: CDR1 SGDLS, CDR2 YYNGEE. This CDR3 region has 13 residues. The V and J ends lost 4 bases and 6 bases respectively, with 12 bases between them. The CDR3: CASSPPGMDTQYF. CDR3 nucleotide sequence: TGTGCCAGCAGCCCCCCGGGGATGGATACGCAGTATTTT.

The rearrangement uses TRBV7-7 and TRBJ2-6; tentative D call: TRBD2 (6 bases). The CDR3 loop spans 14 amino acids. Germline loops: CDR1 SSHAT, CDR2 FNYEAQ (reference sequence). The CDR3 region is CASGSSSGANVLTF. The CDR3 region has the DNA TGTGCTAGCGGTAGTTCCTCTGGGGCCAACGTCCTGACTTTC.

This chain links TRBV2 with TRBJ2-3; the D is unclear. CDR3 length: 15 amino acids. Per germline, CDR1 SNHLY and CDR2 FYNNEI. The germline V and J ends were trimmed by 7 bases and 0 bases, with 14 bases remaining between them. In DNA, the CDR3 is TGTGCCAGCAAAATCGGGCCTCATAGCACAGATACGCAGTATTTT. This codes for CASKIGPHSTDTQYF.

This chain links TRBV20-1 with TRBJ2-1, with a tentative D call TRBD2 (5 bases). Germline values: CDR1 DFQATT, CDR2 SNEGSKA (reference sequence). V was cut by 4 bases and J by 11 bases, with 12 bases left in between. The CDR3 has 11 amino acids. The CDR3 is CSAKLRTQQFF. DNA for the CDR3: TGCAGTGCTAAGCTCAGGACTCAGCAGTTCTTC.

As concerns this clone: The same CDR3 can be traced to other DNA sequences in this sample. CDR3 DNA sequence: TGCGCCAGCAGCTTGGGACAGCCTAGCAACTATGGCTACACCTTC. Its protein product is CASSLGQPSNYGYTF. The chain carries TRBV5-1 and TRBJ1-2; possibly TRBD1 for D (5 bases). The V gene lost 0 bases and the J gene lost 2 bases, with 11 bases spanning the gap. The germline V gene has CDR1 SGHRS and CDR2 YFSETQ. The CDR3 is 15 amino acids.

V gene TRBV18 combines with J gene TRBJ2-1; 11 bases agree with TRBD2. Trimming at V came to 3 bases and at J to 6 bases, leaving 7 bases not matched to a gene. Germline V lookup: CDR1 KGHSH, CDR2 LQKENI. This CDR3 comprises 16 residues. The CDR3 DNA sequence: TGTGCCAGCTCACCTCTACTAGCGGGAGATAGCAATGAGCAGTTCTTC. It yields the protein CASSPLLAGDSNEQFF.

The gene calls are TRBV28 and TRBJ2-2, with 10 bases aligning to TRBD1. Germline CDR1 MDHEN, CDR2 SYDVKM. There are 17 residues in the CDR3. V was pared by 4 bases and J by 1 base, with 6 bases of the junction left unmatched. As DNA, the CDR3 is TGTGCCAGCAGTTACCCCGGGACAGGGGTGAACACCGGGGAGCTGTTTTTT. This encodes CASSYPGTGVNTGELFF.

The rearrangement links TRBV30 to TRBJ2-3, with D perhaps TRBD1 or TRBD2 (5 bases each). The CDR3 has 15 residues. The germline CDR1 and CDR2 sequences are GTSNPN and SVGIG (reference sequence). Trimming stripped 2 bases from V and 3 bases from J, with 15 bases between. CDR3 coding DNA: TGTGCCTGGAGTTTGAGGGGAGAGGGGACAGATACGCAGTATTTT. Its protein product is CAWSLRGEGTDTQYF.

The V gene is TRBV7-9, the J gene TRBJ1-1; D gene ambiguous. The germline V gene encodes CDR1 SEHNR and CDR2 FQNEAQ (reference sequence). This CDR3 has 13 amino acids. V lost 1 base, J lost 5 bases, and 8 bases lay in between. The CDR3 DNA follows: TGTGCCAGCAGCTTAGAACCGGGGACTGAAGCTTTCTTT. Its translation: CASSLEPGTEAFF.

The chain combines TRBV5-1 with TRBJ2-7; 12 nucleotides agree with TRBD2. The CDR3 is 16 amino acids. J gave up 3 bases and V 0 bases, and 4 bases lay outside the gene matches. From germline, CDR1 is SGHRS and CDR2 YFSETQ. This CDR3 is CASSLGPTSGGYEQYF. CDR3 in DNA: TGCGCCAGCAGCTTGGGCCCGACTAGCGGGGGCTACGAGCAGTACTTC.

This sequence joins TRBV5-1 and TRBJ2-7; D possibly matches TRBD1 or TRBD2 (7 bases each). Germline loops: CDR1 SGHRS, CDR2 YFSETQ. Trimming pared 4 bases from V and 1 base from J, leaving 15 bases between. The CDR3 totals 15 residues. This CDR3 is CASSPGGVRSYEQYF. CDR3 DNA: TGCGCCAGCAGCCCAGGGGGGGTGAGATCCTACGAGCAGTACTTC. Together with reference TRBV5-1 and TRBJ2-7, the CDR3 gives the full variable domain: KAGVTQTPRYLIKTRGQQVTLSCSPISGHRSVSWYQQTPGQGLQFLFEYFSETQRNKGNFPGRFSGRQFSNSRSEMNVSTLELGDSALYLCASSPGGVRSYEQYFGPGTRLTVT.

This rearrangement joins TRBV7-2 to TRBJ1-5; TRBD1 is a possible D gene (6 bases). Trimming removed 5 bases at V and 2 bases at J, with 22 bases between. CDR1 and CDR2 from the germline V gene are SGHTA and FQGNSA. The length of the CDR3 is 18 residues. CDR3 nucleotides: TGTGCCAGCAGCATGAGCGTAGCCCAGGGGACGGGCAATCAGCCCCAGCATTTT. It yields the protein CASSMSVAQGTGNQPQHF.

A note on this clone: A read error may account for a junction end that differs from germline. This sequence joins TRBV10-1 and TRBJ2-7; 9 bases agree with TRBD1. This CDR3 has 16 residues. The germline V gene has CDR1 WNHNN and CDR2 SYGVQD (reference sequence). This chain's CDR3 is CACSRDRVSNPDEQYF. The CDR3 DNA reads TGCGCCTGCAGCCGGGACAGGGTATCCAATCCGGACGAGCAGTACTTC.

The chain links TRBV7-9 to TRBJ2-6; D unclear. Germline CDR1 reads SEHNR; CDR2 reads FQNEAQ (reference sequence). CDR3 length equals 15 residues. V was pared by 8 bases and J by 0 bases, with 11 bases between. This chain's CDR3 is CASSGGVSGANVLTF. The CDR3 nucleotides are TGTGCCAGCTCTGGCGGCGTCTCTGGGGCCAACGTCCTGACTTTC.

The rearrangement uses TRBV7-8 and TRBJ1-1; a possible D gene is TRBD1 (5 bases). V lost 3 bases to trimming and J lost 2 bases, with 10 bases between them. Germline loops: CDR1 SGHVS, CDR2 FQNEAQ. The CDR3 extends over 14 amino acids. In DNA, the CDR3 is TGTGCCAGCAGCTTCGGGCAGGGAAACACTGAAGCTTTCTTT. Translating gives CASSFGQGNTEAFF.

The V and J genes are TRBV7-2 and TRBJ2-3; 7 bases fit TRBD2. Trimming removed 1 base from V and 8 bases from J; junction bases left unmatched: 6. The CDR3 is 14 residues long. Germline values: CDR1 SGHTA, CDR2 FQGNSA. The CDR3 reads CASSLVAGVGTQYF. CDR3 DNA: TGTGCCAGCAGCTTAGTGGCGGGAGTGGGTACGCAGTATTTT.